The present T cell receptor beta chain was sequenced within a study of blood T cell repertoires in COVID-19. Study details: COVID-19 samples, acute and convalescent, were from the United States, Italy and Spain. PBMCs, B-cell-depleted T cells, or T cells provided the cDNA or gDNA that made up the material.

In the authors' methods: Reference gene primer amplification in the assay estimated nucleated cell counts. Method: immunoSEQ multiplex PCR; TCRdb's copy keeps in-frame clones and lacks some. That table is the source of V, J and clone size, and D and trimming were worked out from the DNA. The table shows 180,000 or so clones, with 70% to 90% occurring only once. The CDR3 has 14 residues. Between the trimmed V and J ends, which lost 2 bases and 3 bases, there was a span of 10 bases. Germline CDR1 is SGHAT and CDR2 is FQDESV (reference sequence). This sequence originates from a man aged 60 to 75 with acute or convalescent COVID-19. This chain connects TRBV11-1 to TRBJ1-1; D might be TRBD1 (6 bases). The sequencing sample was made of peripheral blood. CDR3 in DNA: TGTGCCAGCAGCTTATTTACAGGGTACACTGAAGCTTTCTTT. Translation: CASSLFTGYTEAFF.